This record looks at one T cell receptor (beta chain) sequence and its context. This clonotype was seen at least ten times. Its antigen remains unidentified. Per-base quality was not reported, and no clone a single base away is much larger than it. This record belongs to a study of identical twins (dated by TCRdb to the mid-2010s). Background for the entire study: To test whether fetal clonotypes persist, this study deep-sequenced TCR alpha and beta repertoires from monozygotic twins, from unrelated adults of various ages, and from cord blood. Replicate twin experiments were performed at different times using different library preparation protocols to rule out contamination.

Cut back by 0 bases and 1 base, the V and J ends lie 4 bases apart. There are 13 amino acids in the CDR3, from cysteine to phenylalanine inclusive. Of all the DNA, just the CDR3 is kept, 39 bases in frame from base 1. CDR1 and CDR2, per the germline V gene (reference sequence), are SGHKS and YYEKEE. Only healthy Caucasian donors were included. The twin cohort comprised three pairs of female monozygotic twins, all aged roughly 18 to 29 years. CD4+ and CD8+ T cell populations were isolated with positive isolation kits from Invitrogen. Library preparation used 5' RACE. These reads were obtained on an Illumina HiSeq 2000. A universal primer binding site was introduced by template switching, and a unique molecular identifier was present in the final cDNA, enabling accurate counting of TCR cDNA molecules. Specific primers in the conserved constant-segment region were used to synthesize first-strand cDNA for the TCR alpha and beta chains. Each cDNA library was double barcoded, with a SMART-Mk sample barcode plus Illumina barcodes, to control for contamination. TruSeq adapter sequences, together with Illumina sample barcodes, were added in two successive PCR steps. The TCR alpha and beta cDNA libraries were sequenced on the Illumina HiSeq platform using custom primers. Turning to the authors' computational methods: MiGEC was used to process raw reads and extract unique molecular identifiers, and MiXCR was used to find CDR3 positions. For each individual, recombination models were inferred using an EM algorithm with the repgenHMM and IGoR tools. The analysis of shared clonotypes was done with the tcR package in R, with sharing normalized by the product of cloneset sizes. Out-of-frame nonproductive sequences were analyzed to study raw recombination free of thymic and clonal selection effects. Clones were called with MiXCR by TCRdb after fastp trimmed the public reads at Q25, and only in-frame beta chains were retained. Duplicate CDR3 protein sequences are folded into a single record with the most common DNA and genes. Here the V and J calls rest on TCRdb's processing, not on the authors' analysis. The sample includes about 190,000 distinct CDR3 sequences, with approximately 15% observed a single time. The ten largest make up less than 45% of the sample.

General findings and caveats noted by the study authors: Compared with coincidental sharing between unrelated individuals, an excess of low generation-probability sequences was observed among out-of-frame TCR alpha sequences shared between twins. Because the same donors could not be followed over many years, the conclusions relied on cross-sectional statistical analysis. Fewer insertions were carried by abundant cord blood beta clonotypes, a similar but weaker trend appeared in young adult naive repertoires, and no such trend appeared in memory repertoires. The excess sharing between twins in beta out-of-frame sequences was weaker because fewer shared sequences reduced the signal-to-noise ratio. Invariant T cells such as MAIT and iNKT could partly confound zero-insertion analyses, though diverse VJ usage argued against this for most clonotypes. In monozygotic twins, out-of-frame TCR alpha sharing was systematically underestimated by recombination models, although the models agreed with sharing between unrelated individuals.

These sequences were also reported in another study, on T cells expressing NK-cell markers. As the second paper documents: In sorted CD3+CD56+NKG2C+, CD3+CD56+NKG2C- and CD3+CD56-NKG2C+ T-cell subsets from several donors, TCR beta-chain repertoires were profiled. Among the eight sequenced donors, seven were HCMV-seropositive and one was HCMV-seronegative. In several experiments an anti-gammadeltaTCR antibody was added to restrict sorting to alphabetaTCR-expressing T cells. For over five donors, the dominant CD3+CD56+NKG2C+ clonotypes were among the top 10 CD8+ clonotypes and accounted for roughly 1.0-8% of CD8+ T cells. Those dominant clonotypes were again the most abundant among CD3+CD56-NKG2C+ cells in a handful of donors, at about 25-65%. Whether the expanded NKG2C-expressing T cell clones were specific for HCMV antigens remained unclear. All eight donors whose samples were sequenced were randomly selected healthy volunteers, three of them men and five women. A commercial ELISA kit detecting HCMV-specific IgG in serum was used to determine HCMV serostatus. MIGEC was used to demultiplex reads and group reads by UMI, and MiTCR was used to assemble and quantify clonotypes. To exclude erroneous sequences, only TCR cDNA sequences supported by at least two reads were retained. The tcR package was used for downstream repertoire analysis, and clonotypes were matched between fractions using CDR3 nucleotide sequence together with V segment. VDJmatch was used to annotate antigen specificity against VDJdb, with one amino acid substitution in CDR3 allowed.

Sequenced sample: CD8+ T cells sorted from blood. The chain uses TRBV5-5 and TRBJ1-1, with the D segment identity uncertain. This clonotype was obtained from a woman aged 18-35 years in good health. The DNA sequence follows: TGTGCCAGCAGCTTGGCGGCGAACACTGAAGCTTTCTTT. It translates to CASSLAANTEAFF.